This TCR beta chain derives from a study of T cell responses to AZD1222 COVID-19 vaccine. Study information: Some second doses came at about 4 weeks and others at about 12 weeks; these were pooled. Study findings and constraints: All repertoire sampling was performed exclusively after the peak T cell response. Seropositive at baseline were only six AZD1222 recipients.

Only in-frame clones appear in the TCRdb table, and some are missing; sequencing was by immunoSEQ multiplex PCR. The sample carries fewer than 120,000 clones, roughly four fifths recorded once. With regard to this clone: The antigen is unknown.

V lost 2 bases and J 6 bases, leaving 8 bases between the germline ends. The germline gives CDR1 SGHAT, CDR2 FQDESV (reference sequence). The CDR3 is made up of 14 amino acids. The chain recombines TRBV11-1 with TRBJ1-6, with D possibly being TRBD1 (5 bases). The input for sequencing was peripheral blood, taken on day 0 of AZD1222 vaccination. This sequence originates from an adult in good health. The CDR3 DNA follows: TGTGCCAGCAGCTTACCGGGACGTAATTCACCCCTCCACTTT. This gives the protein CASSLPGRNSPLHF.